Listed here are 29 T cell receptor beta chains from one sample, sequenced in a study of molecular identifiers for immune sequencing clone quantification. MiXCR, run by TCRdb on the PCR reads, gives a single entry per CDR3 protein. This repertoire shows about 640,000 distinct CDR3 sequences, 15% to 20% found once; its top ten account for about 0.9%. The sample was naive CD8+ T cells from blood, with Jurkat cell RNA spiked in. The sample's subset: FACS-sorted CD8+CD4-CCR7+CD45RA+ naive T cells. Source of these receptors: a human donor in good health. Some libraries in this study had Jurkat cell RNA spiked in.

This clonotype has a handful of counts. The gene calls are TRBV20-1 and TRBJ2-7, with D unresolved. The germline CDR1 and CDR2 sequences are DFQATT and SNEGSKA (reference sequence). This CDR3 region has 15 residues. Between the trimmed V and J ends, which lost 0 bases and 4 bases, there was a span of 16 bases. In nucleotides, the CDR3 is TGCAGTGCTAGAGACACGGAGTCAGACCCTTACGAGCAGTACTTC. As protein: CSARDTESDPYEQYF.

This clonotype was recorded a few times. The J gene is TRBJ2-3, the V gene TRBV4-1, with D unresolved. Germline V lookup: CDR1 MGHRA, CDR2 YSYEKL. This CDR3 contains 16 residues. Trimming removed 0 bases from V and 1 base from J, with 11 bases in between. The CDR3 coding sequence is TGCGCCAGCAGCCAAGAAGACACGGGTGGCACAGATACGCAGTATTTT. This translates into CASSQEDTGGTDTQYF.

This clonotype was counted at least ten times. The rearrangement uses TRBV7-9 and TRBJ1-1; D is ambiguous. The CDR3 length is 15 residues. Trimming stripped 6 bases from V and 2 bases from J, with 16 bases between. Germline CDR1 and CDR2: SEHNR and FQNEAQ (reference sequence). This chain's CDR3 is CASSSLGGRNTEAFF. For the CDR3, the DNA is TGTGCCAGCAGTTCCCTGGGAGGTCGAAACACTGAAGCTTTCTTT.

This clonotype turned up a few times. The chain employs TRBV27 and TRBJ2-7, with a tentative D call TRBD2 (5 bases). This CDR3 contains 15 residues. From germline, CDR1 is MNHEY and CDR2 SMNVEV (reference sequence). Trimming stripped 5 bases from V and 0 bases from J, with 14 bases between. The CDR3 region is CASSPGLRDSYEQYF. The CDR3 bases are TGTGCCAGCAGTCCCGGTTTGAGGGACTCCTACGAGCAGTACTTC.

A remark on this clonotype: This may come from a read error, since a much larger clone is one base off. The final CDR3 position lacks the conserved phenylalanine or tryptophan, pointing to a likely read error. Here the CDR3 DNA reads TGTGCCAGCTCACCACCTGAAGGGGTCAACACTGAAGCTTTCCTT. Residues: CASSPPEGVNTEAFL. The chain links TRBV18 to TRBJ1-1; D is perhaps TRBD1 (5 bases). Germline V gene data show CDR1 as KGHSH and CDR2 as LQKENI. The CDR3 length is 15 residues. With 0 bases removed from V and 2 bases from J, the gap between germline ends came to 10 bases.

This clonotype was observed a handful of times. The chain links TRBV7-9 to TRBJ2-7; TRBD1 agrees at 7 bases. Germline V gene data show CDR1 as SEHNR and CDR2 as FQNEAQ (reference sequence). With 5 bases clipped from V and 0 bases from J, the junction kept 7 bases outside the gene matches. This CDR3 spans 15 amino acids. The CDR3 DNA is TGTGCCAGCAGCGTAGGGACAGAGAGCTCCTACGAGCAGTACTTC. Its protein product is CASSVGTESSYEQYF.

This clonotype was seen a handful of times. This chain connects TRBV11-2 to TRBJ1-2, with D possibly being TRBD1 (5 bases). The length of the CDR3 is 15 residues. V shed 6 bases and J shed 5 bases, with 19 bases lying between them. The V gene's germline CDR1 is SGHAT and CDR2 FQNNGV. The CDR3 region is CASSPLSGVKYGYTF. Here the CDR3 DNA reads TGTGCCAGCAGTCCCCTATCGGGGGTTAAATATGGCTACACCTTC.

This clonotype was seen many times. In DNA form, the CDR3 reads TGTGCCTGGAATTCGGGCCCATGGCAGCCCCAGCATTTT. Translating gives CAWNSGPWQPQHF. V usage is TRBV30 and J usage is TRBJ1-5; D is unclear. V was clipped by 4 bases and J by 7 bases, with 14 bases between them. This CDR3 has 13 residues. The V gene's germline CDR1 is GTSNPN and CDR2 SVGIG (reference sequence).

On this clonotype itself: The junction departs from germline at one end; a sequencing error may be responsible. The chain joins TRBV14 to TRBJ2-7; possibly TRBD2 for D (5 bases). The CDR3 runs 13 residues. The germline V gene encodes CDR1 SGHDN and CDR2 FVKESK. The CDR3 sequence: CASSQEARWERYF. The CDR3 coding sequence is TGTGCCAGCAGCCAAGAAGCGCGCTGGGAGCGGTACTTC.

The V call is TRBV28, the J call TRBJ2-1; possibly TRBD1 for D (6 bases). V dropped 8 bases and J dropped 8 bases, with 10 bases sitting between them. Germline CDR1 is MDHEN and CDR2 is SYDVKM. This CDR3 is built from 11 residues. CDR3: CASGQGHEQFF. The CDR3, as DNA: TGTGCCAGCGGTCAGGGGCATGAGCAGTTCTTC.

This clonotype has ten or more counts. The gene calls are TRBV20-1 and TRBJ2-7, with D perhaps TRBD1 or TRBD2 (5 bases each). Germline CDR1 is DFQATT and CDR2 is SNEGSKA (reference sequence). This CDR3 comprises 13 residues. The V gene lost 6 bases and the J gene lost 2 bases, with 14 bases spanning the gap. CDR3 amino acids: CSATGTSTYEQYF. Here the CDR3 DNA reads TGCAGTGCCACCGGGACCTCCACCTACGAGCAGTACTTC.

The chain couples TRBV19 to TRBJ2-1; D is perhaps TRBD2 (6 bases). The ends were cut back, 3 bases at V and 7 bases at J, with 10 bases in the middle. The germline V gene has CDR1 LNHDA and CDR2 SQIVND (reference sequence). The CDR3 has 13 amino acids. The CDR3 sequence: CASSIWGENEQFF. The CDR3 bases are TGTGCCAGTAGTATCTGGGGGGAAAATGAGCAGTTCTTC.

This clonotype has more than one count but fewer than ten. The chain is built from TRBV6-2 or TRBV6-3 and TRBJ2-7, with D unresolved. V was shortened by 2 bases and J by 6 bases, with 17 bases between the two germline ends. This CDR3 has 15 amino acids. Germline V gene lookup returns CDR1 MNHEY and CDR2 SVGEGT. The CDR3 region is CASSYRLGSAFEQYF. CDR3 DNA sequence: TGTGCCAGCAGTTACCGCCTCGGGTCAGCCTTCGAGCAGTACTTC.

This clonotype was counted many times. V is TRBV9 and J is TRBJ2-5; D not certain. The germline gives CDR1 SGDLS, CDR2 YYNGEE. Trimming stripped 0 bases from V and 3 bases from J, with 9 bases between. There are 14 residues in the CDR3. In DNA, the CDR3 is TGTGCCAGCAGCGTAGACAATGAAGAAGAGACCCAGTACTTC. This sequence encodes CASSVDNEEETQYF.

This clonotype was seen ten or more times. CDR3 region: CASSSGLAEYNEQFF. The CDR3 DNA is TGTGCCAGCAGCTCGGGACTAGCGGAATACAATGAGCAGTTCTTC. This chain connects TRBV7-9 to TRBJ2-1; 11 nucleotides line up with TRBD2. Germline-derived CDR1 and CDR2 are SEHNR and FQNEAQ (reference sequence). The CDR3 extends over 15 amino acids. With V trimmed by 4 bases and J by 4 bases, 3 bases remained unmatched.

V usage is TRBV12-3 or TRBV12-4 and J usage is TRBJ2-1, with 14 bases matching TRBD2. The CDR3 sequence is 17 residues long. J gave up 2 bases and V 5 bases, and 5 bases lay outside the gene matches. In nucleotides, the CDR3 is TGTGCCAGCAGTCCGGGACTAGCGGGAGCCGCCTACAATGAGCAGTTCTTC. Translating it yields CASSPGLAGAAYNEQFF.

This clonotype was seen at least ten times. In nucleotides, the CDR3 is TGTGCCAGCAAGGTCGACGAAAAACTGTTTTTT. Protein: CASKVDEKLFF. The chain couples TRBV2 to TRBJ1-4; D is undetermined. Trimming took off 7 bases at V and 8 bases at J, with 8 bases between the two ends. The CDR3 spans 11 residues. Germline CDR1 SNHLY, CDR2 FYNNEI.

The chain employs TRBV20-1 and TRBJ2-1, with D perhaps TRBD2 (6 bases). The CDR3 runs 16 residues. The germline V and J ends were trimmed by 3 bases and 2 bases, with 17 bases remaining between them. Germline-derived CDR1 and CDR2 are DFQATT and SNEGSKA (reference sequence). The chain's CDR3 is CSASWVSRGTYNEQFF. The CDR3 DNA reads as TGCAGTGCTAGTTGGGTATCGCGGGGAACCTACAATGAGCAGTTCTTC.

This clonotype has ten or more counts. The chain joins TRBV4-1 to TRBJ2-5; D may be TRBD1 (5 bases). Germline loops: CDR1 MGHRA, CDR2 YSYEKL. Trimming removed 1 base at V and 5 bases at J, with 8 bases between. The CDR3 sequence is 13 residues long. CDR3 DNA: TGCGCCAGCAGCCAAGCTGGACATGAGACCCAGTACTTC. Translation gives CASSQAGHETQYF.

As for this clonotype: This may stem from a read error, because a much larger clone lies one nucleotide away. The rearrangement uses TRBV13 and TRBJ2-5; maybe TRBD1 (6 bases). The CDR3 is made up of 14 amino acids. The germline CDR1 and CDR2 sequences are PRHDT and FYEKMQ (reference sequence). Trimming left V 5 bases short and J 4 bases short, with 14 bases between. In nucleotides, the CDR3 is TGTGCCAGCAGCCACCGGACAGATCGAGAGACCCAGTACTTC. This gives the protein CASSHRTDRETQYF.

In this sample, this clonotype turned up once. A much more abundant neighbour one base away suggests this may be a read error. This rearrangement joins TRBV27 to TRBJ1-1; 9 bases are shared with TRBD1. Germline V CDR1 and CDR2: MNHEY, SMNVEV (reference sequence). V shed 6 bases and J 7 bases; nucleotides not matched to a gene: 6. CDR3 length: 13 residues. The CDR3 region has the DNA TGTGCCAGCAGGCCGGGACAGGGCGGTGAAGCTTTCTTT. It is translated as CASRPGQGGEAFF.

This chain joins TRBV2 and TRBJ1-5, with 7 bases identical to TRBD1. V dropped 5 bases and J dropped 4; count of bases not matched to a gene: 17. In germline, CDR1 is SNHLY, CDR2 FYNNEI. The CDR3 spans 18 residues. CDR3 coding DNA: TGTGCCAGCAGTCTAGATTTCGGACAGGAATGGAGTAATCAGCCCCAGCATTTT. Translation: CASSLDFGQEWSNQPQHF. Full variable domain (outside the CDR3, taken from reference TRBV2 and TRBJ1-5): EPEVTQTPSHQVTQMGQEVILRCVPISNHLYFYWYRQILGQKVEFLVSFYNNEISEKSEIFDDQFSVERPDGSNFTLKIRSTKLEDSAMYFCASSLDFGQEWSNQPQHFGDGTRLSIL.

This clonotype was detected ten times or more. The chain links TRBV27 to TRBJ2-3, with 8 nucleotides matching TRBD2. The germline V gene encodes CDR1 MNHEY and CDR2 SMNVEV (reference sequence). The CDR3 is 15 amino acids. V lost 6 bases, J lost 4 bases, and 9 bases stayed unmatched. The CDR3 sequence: CASRGRGVGPDTQYF. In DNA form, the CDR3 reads TGTGCCAGCAGAGGGCGGGGGGTAGGGCCAGATACGCAGTATTTT.

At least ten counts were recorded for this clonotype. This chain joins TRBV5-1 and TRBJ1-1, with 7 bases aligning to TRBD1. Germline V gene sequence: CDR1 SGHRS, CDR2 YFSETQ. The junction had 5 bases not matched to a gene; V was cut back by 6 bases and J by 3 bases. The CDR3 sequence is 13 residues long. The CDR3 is CASTSTGYTEAFF. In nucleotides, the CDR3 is TGCGCCAGCACCTCGACAGGGTACACTGAAGCTTTCTTT.

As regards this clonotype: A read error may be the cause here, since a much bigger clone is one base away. Here the CDR3 reads CSASSGALETQYF. CDR3 sequence (DNA): TGCAGTGCCTCTAGCGGGGCCCTTGAGACCCAGTACTTC. The chain combines TRBV20-1 with TRBJ2-5; 9 bases line up with TRBD2. J gave up 5 bases and V 6 bases, and 7 bases lay outside the gene matches. The germline CDR1 and CDR2 sequences are DFQATT and SNEGSKA (reference sequence). The CDR3 runs 13 residues.

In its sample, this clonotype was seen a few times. CDR3 loop: CAWTPGSGEQYF. The CDR3 DNA sequence: TGTGCCTGGACCCCAGGGTCCGGCGAGCAGTACTTC. This sequence joins TRBV30 and TRBJ2-7; perhaps TRBD1 as D (5 bases). CDR1 is GTSNPN and CDR2 is SVGIG in the germline V gene (reference sequence). This CDR3 is built from 12 residues. V lost 4 bases, J lost 6 bases, and 13 bases lay in between.

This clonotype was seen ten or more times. The CDR3 bases are TGTGCCAGCAGCCCCCAGAAGACAGGGTTGTCGTTGGCCCAGTACTTC. It encodes CASSPQKTGLSLAQYF. V is TRBV7-9 and J is TRBJ2-5, with TRBD1 identical over 7 bases. The CDR3 covers 16 residues. Losses at the gene ends were 5 bases for V and 9 bases for J; bases not matched to a gene: 18. The germline gives CDR1 SEHNR, CDR2 FQNEAQ (reference sequence).

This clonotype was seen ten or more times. CDR3 residues: CASSLTGTGDTQYF. CDR3 coding DNA: TGTGCCAGCAGCCTTACAGGGACCGGAGATACGCAGTATTTT. The chain joins TRBV11-2 to TRBJ2-3; D perhaps matches TRBD1 (6 bases). The germline CDR1 and CDR2 sequences are SGHAT and FQNNGV. Between the trimmed V and J ends, which lost 5 bases and 5 bases, there was a span of 14 bases. The CDR3 extends over 14 amino acids.

CDR3 in amino acids: CASSLERQKATF. The CDR3 DNA follows: TGTGCCAGCAGCTTAGAACGCCAGAAGGCCACCTTC. The chain employs TRBV7-9 and TRBJ1-2; D remains unclear. CDR1 is SEHNR and CDR2 is FQNEAQ in the germline V gene (reference sequence). The CDR3 runs to 12 residues. With 1 base removed from V and 13 bases from J, the gap between germline ends came to 13 bases.